The clone carrying this T cell receptor (beta chain) was observed many times. The source of the sample is a study of T cells in Graves' hyperthyroidism and ophthalmopathy. The V gene's germline CDR1 is MNHEY and CDR2 SMNVEV (reference sequence). Trimming pared 1 base from V and 6 bases from J, leaving 10 bases between. The CDR3 sequence is 13 residues long. Template material for amplifying TCR beta CDR3 regions consisted of RNA transcripts. The primer set for the first-round RT-PCR of the TCR CDR3 was HTBI. TCRdb reanalysed the multiplex PCR reads using MiXCR and keeps one entry per CDR3 protein. The sample yields some 360,000 distinct CDR3 sequences, around 18% seen once.

Sequenced: blood. The clonotype was recovered from a woman in her thirties or forties with Graves' ophthalmopathy. J is TRBJ2-7 and V is TRBV27, with D possibly matching TRBD2 (6 bases). The chain's CDR3 is CASSLLGGPEQYF. The CDR3 DNA sequence: TGTGCCAGCAGTTTATTAGGAGGGCCCGAGCAGTACTTC.